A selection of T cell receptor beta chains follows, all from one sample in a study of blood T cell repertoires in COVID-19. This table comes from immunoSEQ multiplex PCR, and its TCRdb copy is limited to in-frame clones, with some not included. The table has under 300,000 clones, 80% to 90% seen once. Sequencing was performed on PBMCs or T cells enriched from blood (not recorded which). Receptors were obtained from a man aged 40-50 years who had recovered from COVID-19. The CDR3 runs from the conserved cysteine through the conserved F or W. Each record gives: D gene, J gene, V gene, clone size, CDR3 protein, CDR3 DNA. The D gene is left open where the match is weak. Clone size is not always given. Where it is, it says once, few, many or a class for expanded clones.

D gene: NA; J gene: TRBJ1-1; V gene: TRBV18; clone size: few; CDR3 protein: CASSPPGNTRRTEAFF; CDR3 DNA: TGTGCCAGCTCACCCCCGGGGAACACTCGACGGACTGAAGCTTTCTTT
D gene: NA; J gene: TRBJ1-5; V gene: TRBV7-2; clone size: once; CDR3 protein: CASSFKGPESNQPQHF; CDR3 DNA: TGTGCCAGCAGCTTCAAGGGGCCCGAGAGCAATCAGCCCCAGCATTTT
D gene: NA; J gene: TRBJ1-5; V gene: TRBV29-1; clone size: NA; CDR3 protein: CSVVGAPGQPQHF; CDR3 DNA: TGCAGCGTTGTTGGGGCGCCGGGTCAGCCCCAGCATTTT
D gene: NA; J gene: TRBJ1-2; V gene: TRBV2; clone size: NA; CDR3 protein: CASRIRTLLEVYGYTF; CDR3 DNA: TGTGCCAGCCGAATTAGGACTCTGCTCGAGGTCTATGGCTACACCTTC
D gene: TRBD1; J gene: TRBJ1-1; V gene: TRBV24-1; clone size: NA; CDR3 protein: CATSGENRGQNTEAFF; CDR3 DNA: TGTGCCACCAGTGGGGAAAACAGGGGGCAGAACACTGAAGCTTTCTTT
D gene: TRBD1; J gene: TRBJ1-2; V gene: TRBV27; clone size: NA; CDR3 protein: CASSPYRDRVYRDGYTF; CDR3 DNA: TGTGCCAGCAGTCCTTACCGGGACAGGGTATATCGTGATGGCTACACCTTC
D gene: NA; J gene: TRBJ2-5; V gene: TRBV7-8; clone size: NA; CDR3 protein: CASSLATRLTQETQYF; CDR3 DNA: TGTGCCAGCAGCTTAGCTACTAGACTTACCCAAGAGACCCAGTACTTC
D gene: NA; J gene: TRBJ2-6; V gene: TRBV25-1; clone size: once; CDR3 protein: CASSEYLAGANVLTF; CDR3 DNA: TGTGCCAGCAGTGAATATTTGGCCGGGGCCAACGTCCTGACTTTC
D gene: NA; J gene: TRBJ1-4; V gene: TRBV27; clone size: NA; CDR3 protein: CASSFRGGWLEKLFF; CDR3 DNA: TGTGCCAGCAGTTTCCGGGGGGGGTGGTTGGAAAAACTGTTTTTT
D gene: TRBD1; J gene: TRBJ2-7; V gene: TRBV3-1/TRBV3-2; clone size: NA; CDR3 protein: CASSLAGGGYEQYF; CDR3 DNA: TGTGCCAGCAGCCTTGCAGGGGGTGGATACGAGCAGTACTTC
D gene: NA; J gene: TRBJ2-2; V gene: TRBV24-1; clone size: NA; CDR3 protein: CATRETEAGELFF; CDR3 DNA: TGTGCCACCAGGGAAACAGAAGCCGGGGAGCTGTTTTTT
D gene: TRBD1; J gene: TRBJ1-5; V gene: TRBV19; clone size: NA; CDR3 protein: CASSIKGQVISSNQPQHF; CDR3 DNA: TGTGCCAGTAGTATAAAGGGACAGGTTATCTCTAGCAATCAGCCCCAGCATTTT
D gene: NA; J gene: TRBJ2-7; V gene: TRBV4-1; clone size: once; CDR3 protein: CASSQGFGYEQYF; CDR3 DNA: TGCGCCAGCAGCCAAGGTTTCGGTTACGAGCAGTACTTC
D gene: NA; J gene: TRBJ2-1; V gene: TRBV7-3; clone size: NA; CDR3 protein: CASSLGRRDYNEQFF; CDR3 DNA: TGTGCCAGCAGCCTTGGTCGCCGGGACTACAATGAGCAGTTCTTC
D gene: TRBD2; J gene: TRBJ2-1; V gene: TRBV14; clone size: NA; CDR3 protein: CASSQGRTSGRDYNEQFF; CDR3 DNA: TGTGCCAGCAGCCAGGGCCGGACTAGCGGGAGGGACTACAATGAGCAGTTCTTC
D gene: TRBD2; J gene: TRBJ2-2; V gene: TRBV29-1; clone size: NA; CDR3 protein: CSVGEREFTGELFF; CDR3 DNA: TGCAGCGTCGGTGAGCGGGAATTCACCGGGGAGCTGTTTTTT
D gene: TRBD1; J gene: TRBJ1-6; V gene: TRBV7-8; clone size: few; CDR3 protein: CASSLRSGGTSPLHF; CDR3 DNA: TGTGCCAGCAGCTTACGGTCAGGGGGTACTTCACCCCTCCACTTT
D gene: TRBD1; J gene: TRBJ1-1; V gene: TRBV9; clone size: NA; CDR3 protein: CASSVAETGRSEAFF; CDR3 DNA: TGTGCCAGCAGCGTAGCTGAGACAGGGAGATCTGAAGCTTTCTTT
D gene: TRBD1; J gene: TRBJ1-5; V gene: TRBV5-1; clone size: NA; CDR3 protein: CASSLTATGGHQPQHF; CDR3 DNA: TGCGCCAGCAGCTTGACTGCGACAGGGGGTCATCAGCCCCAGCATTTT
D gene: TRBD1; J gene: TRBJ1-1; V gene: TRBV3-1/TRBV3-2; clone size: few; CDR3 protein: CASSQDRGSGTEAFF; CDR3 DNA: TGTGCCAGCAGCCAAGACAGGGGGTCTGGCACTGAAGCTTTCTTT
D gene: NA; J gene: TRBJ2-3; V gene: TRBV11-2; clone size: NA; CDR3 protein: CASSLRGGTYTDTQYF; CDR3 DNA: TGTGCCAGCAGCTTAAGGGGGGGGACTTACACAGATACGCAGTATTTT
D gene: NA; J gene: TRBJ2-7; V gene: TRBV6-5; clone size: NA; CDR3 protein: CASSSDLTASYEQYF; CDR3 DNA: TGTGCCAGCAGCTCCGACTTGACAGCTTCCTACGAGCAGTACTTC
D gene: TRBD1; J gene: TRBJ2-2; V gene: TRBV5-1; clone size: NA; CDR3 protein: CASSWGQKNTGELFF; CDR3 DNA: TGCGCCAGCAGCTGGGGACAGAAGAACACCGGGGAGCTGTTTTTT
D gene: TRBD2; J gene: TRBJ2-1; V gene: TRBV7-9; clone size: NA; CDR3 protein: CASSLYSLAGGFKNEQFF; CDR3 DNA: TGTGCCAGCAGCTTATACTCTTTAGCGGGGGGCTTCAAAAATGAGCAGTTCTTC
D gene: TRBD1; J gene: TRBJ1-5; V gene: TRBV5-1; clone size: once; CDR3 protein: CASSSDRDSNQPQHF; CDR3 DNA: TGCGCCAGCAGTTCGGACAGGGATAGCAATCAGCCCCAGCATTTT
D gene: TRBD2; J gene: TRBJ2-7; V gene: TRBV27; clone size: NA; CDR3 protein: CASSPIMGGGSYEQYF; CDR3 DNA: TGTGCCAGCAGTCCAATAATGGGCGGGGGCTCCTACGAGCAGTACTTC
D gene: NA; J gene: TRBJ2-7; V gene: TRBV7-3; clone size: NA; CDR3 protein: CASSLQTGPGYEQYF; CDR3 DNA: TGTGCCAGCAGCCTACAGACAGGTCCTGGATACGAGCAGTACTTC
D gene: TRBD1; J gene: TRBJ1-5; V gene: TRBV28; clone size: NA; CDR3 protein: CASSPGQGRHQPQHF; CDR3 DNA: TGTGCCAGCAGCCCGGGACAGGGGCGGCATCAGCCCCAGCATTTT
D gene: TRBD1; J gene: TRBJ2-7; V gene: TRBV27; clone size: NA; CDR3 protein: CASSLSSSGQGGEQYF; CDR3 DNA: TGTGCCAGCAGTTTATCGAGTTCGGGACAGGGAGGCGAGCAGTACTTC
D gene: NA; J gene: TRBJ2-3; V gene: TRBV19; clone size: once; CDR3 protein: CASSKNSGYGTDTQYF; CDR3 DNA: TGTGCCAGTAGTAAGAATTCAGGGTACGGCACAGATACGCAGTATTTT
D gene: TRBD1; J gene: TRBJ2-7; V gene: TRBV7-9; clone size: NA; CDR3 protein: CASSPMTGRNEQYF; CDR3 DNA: TGTGCCAGCAGCCCGATGACAGGGCGGAACGAGCAGTACTTC
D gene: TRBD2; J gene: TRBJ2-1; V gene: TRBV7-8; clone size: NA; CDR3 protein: CASSLGLAGRNEQFF; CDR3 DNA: TGTGCCAGCAGCTTAGGACTAGCGGGTCGCAATGAGCAGTTCTTC
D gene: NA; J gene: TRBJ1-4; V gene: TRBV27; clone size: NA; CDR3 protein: CASSLLGGGNEKLFF; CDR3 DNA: TGTGCCAGCAGTTTACTTGGGGGGGGGAATGAAAAACTGTTTTTT
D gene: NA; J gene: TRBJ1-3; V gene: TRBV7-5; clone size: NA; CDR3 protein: CARSLVRGEGSGNTIYF; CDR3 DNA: TGTGCCAGAAGCTTAGTCCGAGGGGAGGGCTCTGGAAACACCATATATTTT
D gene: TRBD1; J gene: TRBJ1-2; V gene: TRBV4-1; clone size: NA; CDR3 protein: CASSQDGQGQGWYGYTF; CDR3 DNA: TGCGCCAGCAGCCAAGATGGCCAGGGACAGGGGTGGTATGGCTACACCTTC
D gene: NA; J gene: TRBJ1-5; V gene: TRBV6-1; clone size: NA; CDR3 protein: CASSVRGRRQSNQPQHF; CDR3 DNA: TGTGCCAGCAGTGTCCGGGGGAGAAGACAGAGCAATCAGCCCCAGCATTTT
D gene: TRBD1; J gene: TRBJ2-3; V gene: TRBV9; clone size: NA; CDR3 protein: CASSAPTGNTDTQYF; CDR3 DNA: TGTGCCAGCAGCGCCCCGACAGGGAACACAGATACGCAGTATTTT
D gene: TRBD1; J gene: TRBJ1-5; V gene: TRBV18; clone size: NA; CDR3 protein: CASSPGQGPNQPQHF; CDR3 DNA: TGTGCCAGCTCTCCAGGACAGGGGCCCAATCAGCCCCAGCATTTT
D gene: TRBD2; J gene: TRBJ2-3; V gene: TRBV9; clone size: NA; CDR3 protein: CASSVDIAGGTDTQYF; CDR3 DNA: TGTGCCAGCAGCGTAGATATCGCGGGAGGGACAGATACGCAGTATTTT
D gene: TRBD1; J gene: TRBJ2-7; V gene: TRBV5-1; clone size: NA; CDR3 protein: CASTVALWTGGWEQYF; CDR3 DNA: TGCGCCAGCACCGTTGCACTCTGGACAGGGGGGTGGGAGCAGTACTTC
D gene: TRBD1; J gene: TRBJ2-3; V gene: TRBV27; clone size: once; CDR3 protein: CASSSTGITDTQYF; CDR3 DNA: TGTGCCAGCAGTTCGACAGGGATTACAGATACGCAGTATTTT
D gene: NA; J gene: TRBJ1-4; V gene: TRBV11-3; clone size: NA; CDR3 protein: CASSPALATNEKLFF; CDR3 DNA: TGTGCCAGCAGCCCCGCCTTAGCAACTAATGAAAAACTGTTTTTT
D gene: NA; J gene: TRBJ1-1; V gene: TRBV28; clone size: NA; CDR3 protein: CASSLALNTEAFF; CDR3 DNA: TGTGCCAGCAGTTTAGCCCTAAACACTGAAGCTTTCTTT
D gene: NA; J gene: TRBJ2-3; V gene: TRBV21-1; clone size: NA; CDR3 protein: CASSKARDREDEDTQYF; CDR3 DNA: TGTGCCAGCAGCAAAGCCCGTGACAGGGAGGATGAGGATACGCAGTATTTT
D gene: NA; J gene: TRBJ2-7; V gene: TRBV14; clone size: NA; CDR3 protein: CASSPHGVGYEQYF; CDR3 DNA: TGTGCCAGCAGCCCACACGGGGTTGGCTACGAGCAGTACTTC
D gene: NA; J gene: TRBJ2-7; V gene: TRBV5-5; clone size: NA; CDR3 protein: CASSLVLNRAGEQYF; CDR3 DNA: TGTGCCAGCAGCTTGGTTCTCAACAGGGCTGGCGAGCAGTACTTC
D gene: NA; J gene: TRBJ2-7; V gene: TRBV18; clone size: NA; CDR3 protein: CASSLSYEQYF; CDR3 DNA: TGTGCCAGCTCATTATCCTACGAGCAGTACTTC
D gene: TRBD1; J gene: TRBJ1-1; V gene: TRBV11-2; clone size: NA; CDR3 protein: CASSIRSGRDRVYTEAFF; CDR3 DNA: TGTGCCAGCAGCATACGTAGTGGCCGGGACAGGGTGTACACTGAAGCTTTCTTT
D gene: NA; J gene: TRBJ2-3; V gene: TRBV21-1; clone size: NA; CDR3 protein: CASSKRQGKADTQYF; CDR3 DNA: TGTGCCAGCAGCAAACGGCAGGGCAAGGCAGATACGCAGTATTTT
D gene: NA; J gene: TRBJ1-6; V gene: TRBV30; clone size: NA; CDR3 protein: CAWSVGRHLGSYNSPLHF; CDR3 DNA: TGTGCCTGGAGTGTCGGCAGACATTTGGGCTCCTATAATTCACCCCTCCACTTT
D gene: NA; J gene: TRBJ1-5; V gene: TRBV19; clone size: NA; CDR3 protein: CASSRQDQSNQPQHF; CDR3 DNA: TGTGCCAGTAGTCGACAGGACCAGAGCAATCAGCCCCAGCATTTT
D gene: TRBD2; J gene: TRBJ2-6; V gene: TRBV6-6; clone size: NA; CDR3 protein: CASSAMGGTAILSGANVLTF; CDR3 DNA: TGTGCCAGCAGCGCGATGGGGGGGACGGCCATCCTCTCTGGGGCCAACGTCCTGACTTTC
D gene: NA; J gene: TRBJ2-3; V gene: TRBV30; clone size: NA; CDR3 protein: CAWSVGLNTDTQYF; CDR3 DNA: TGTGCCTGGAGTGTGGGGCTAAACACAGATACGCAGTATTTT
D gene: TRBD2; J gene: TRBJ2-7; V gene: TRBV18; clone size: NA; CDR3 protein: CASSRRLAGNSYEQYF; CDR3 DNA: TGTGCCAGCTCACGGAGACTAGCGGGGAACTCCTACGAGCAGTACTTC
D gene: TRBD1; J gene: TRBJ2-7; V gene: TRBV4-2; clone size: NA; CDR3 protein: CASSQDPPGQGIYEQYF; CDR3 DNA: TGTGCCAGCAGCCAAGACCCGCCGGGACAGGGGATCTACGAGCAGTACTTC
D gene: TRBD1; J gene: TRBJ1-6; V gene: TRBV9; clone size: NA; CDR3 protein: CASSASEQGSKNSPLHF; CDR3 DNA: TGTGCCAGCAGCGCGTCCGAACAGGGGTCTAAAAATTCACCCCTCCACTTT
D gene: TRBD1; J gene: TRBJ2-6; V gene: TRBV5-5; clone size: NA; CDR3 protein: CASSLAARRQGATGANVLTF; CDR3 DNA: TGTGCCAGCAGCTTGGCCGCCCGTAGACAGGGGGCGACGGGGGCCAACGTCCTGACTTTC
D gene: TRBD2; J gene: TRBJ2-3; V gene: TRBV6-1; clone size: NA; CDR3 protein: CASSGGGGVLASDTQYF; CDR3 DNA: TGTGCCAGCAGTGGCGGCGGGGGAGTACTAGCGTCAGATACGCAGTATTTT
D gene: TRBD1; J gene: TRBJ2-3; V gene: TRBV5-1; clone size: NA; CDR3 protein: CASSLAVGTGGDTQYF; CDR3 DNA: TGCGCCAGCAGCTTGGCCGTAGGGACAGGGGGAGATACGCAGTATTTT
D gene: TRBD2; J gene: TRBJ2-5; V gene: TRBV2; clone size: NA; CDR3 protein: CATTPGLGAVTQYF; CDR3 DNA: TGTGCCACCACCCCGGGACTAGGGGCGGTCACCCAGTACTTC